This T cell receptor (beta chain) was obtained from a study of cytomegalovirus exposure and HLA in healthy donors. Turning to this clone: The antigen is undetermined.

The CDR3 runs 16 residues. Trimming stripped 2 bases from V and 3 bases from J, with 14 bases between. CDR1 is MNHNY and CDR2 is SVGAGI in the germline V gene (reference sequence). Primers: 60 Vbeta forward and 13 Jbeta reverse. Produced via immunoSEQ multiplex PCR; TCRdb's table is partial and in-frame only. The top ten hold about 30% of the sample, which has about 85,000 clones, about 80% seen once. Findings and limits, study-wide: Cytomegalovirus association was listed for around 180 TCR beta chains. An apparent linkage of common viral pathogens to several of the most significant clusters emerged in a later analysis. About 90% or about 30% of the time was how often most TCR beta V segments were productive, according to an earlier analysis. It was reported in a later analysis that an Asian-associated ancestry cluster showed fewer N-insertions than the approximately 700-donor mean.

This clonotype was obtained from a man over 45 in good health and CMV-seropositive. The chain carries TRBV6-6 and TRBJ1-5, with D tentatively TRBD1 (6 bases). Sequenced sample: PBMCs. CDR3 sequence: CASSYTPRGPNQPQHF. The DNA for the CDR3 is TGTGCCAGCAGTTACACGCCCAGGGGCCCCAATCAGCCCCAGCATTTT.